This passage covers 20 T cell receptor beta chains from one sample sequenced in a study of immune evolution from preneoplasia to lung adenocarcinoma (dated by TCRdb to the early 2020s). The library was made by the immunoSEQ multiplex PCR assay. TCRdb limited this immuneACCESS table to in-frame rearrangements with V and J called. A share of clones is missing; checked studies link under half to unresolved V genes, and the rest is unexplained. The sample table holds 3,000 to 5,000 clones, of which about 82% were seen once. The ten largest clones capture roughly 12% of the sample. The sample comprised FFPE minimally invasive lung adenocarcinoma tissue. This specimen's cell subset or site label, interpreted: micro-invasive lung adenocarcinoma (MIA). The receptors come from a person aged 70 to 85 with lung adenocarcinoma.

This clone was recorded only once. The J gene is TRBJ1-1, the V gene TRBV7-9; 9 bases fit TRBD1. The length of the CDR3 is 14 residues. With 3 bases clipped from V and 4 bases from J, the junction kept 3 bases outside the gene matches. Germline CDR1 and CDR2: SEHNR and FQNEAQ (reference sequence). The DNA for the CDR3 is TGTGCCAGCAGCTTGGCGACAGGGGGCACTGAAGCTTTCTTT. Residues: CASSLATGGTEAFF. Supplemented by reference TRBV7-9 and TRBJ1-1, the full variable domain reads DTGVSQNPRHKITKRGQNVTFRCDPISEHNRLYWYRQTLGQGPEFLTYFQNEAQLEKSRLLSDRFSAERPKGSFSTLEIQRTEQGDSAMYLCASSLATGGTEAFFGQGTRLTVV.

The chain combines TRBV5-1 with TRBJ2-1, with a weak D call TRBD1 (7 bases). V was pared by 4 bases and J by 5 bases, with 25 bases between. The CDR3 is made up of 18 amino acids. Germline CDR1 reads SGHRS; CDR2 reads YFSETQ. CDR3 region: CASSVDRVGDWNHNEQFF. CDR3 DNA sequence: TGCGCCAGCAGCGTTGACAGGGTAGGGGACTGGAATCACAATGAGCAGTTCTTC.

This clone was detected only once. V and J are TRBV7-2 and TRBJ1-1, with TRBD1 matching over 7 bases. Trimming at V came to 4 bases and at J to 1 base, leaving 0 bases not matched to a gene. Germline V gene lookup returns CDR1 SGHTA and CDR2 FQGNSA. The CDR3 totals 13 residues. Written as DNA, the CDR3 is TGTGCCAGCAGCTGGACAGGGAACACTGAAGCTTTCTTT. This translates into CASSWTGNTEAFF.

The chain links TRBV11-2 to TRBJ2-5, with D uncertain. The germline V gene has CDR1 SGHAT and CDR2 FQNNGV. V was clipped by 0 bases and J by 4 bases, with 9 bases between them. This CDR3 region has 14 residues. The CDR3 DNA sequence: TGTGCCAGCAGCTTAGATAGGCCGCCAGAGACCCAGTACTTC. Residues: CASSLDRPPETQYF.

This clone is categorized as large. CDR3 loop: CASSYSVGTGGGYTF. The DNA for the CDR3 is TGTGCCAGCAGTTACTCGGTCGGGACAGGGGGTGGCTACACCTTC. The rearrangement uses TRBV6-5 and TRBJ1-2; 11 bases align to TRBD1. The trim removed 0 bases at V and 7 bases at J, leaving 4 bases unmatched. From germline, CDR1 is MNHEY and CDR2 SVGAGI. The CDR3 spans 15 residues.

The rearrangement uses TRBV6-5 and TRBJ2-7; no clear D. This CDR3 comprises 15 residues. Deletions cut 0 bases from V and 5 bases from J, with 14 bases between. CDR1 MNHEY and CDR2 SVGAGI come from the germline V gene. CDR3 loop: CASSYSNGPIHEQYF. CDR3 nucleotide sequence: TGTGCCAGCAGTTACTCGAACGGTCCCATCCACGAGCAGTACTTC.

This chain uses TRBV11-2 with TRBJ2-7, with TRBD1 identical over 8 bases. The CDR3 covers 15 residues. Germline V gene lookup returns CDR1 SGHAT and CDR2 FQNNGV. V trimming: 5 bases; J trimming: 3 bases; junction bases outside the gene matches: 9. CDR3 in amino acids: CASSPSSGGGYEQYF. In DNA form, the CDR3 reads TGTGCCAGCAGCCCCTCTTCAGGGGGCGGCTACGAGCAGTACTTC.

Here the CDR3 DNA reads TGTGCCAGCAGCTTGGGGGGGACTAGCGACACAGATACGCAGTATTTT. Translation gives CASSLGGTSDTDTQYF. The chain combines TRBV5-4 with TRBJ2-3, with 10 bases lining up with TRBD2. This CDR3 is 16 amino acids long. CDR1 and CDR2 from the germline V gene are SGHNT and YYREEE (reference sequence). V shed 0 bases and J 2 bases; nucleotides not matched to a gene: 3.

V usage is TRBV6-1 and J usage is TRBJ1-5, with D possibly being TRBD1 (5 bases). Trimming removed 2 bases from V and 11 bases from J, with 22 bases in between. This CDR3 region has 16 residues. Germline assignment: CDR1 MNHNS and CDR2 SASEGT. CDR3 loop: CASSEWAGSTLDTQHF. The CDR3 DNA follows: TGTGCCAGCAGTGAATGGGCAGGGTCAACTCTGGACACCCAGCATTTT.

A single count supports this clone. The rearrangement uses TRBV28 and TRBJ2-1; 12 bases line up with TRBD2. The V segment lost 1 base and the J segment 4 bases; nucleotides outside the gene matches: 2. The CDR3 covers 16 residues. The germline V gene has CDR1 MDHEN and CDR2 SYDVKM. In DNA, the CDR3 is TGTGCCAGCAGTTTATCCCTAGCGGGAGGGTACAATGAGCAGTTCTTC. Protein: CASSLSLAGGYNEQFF.

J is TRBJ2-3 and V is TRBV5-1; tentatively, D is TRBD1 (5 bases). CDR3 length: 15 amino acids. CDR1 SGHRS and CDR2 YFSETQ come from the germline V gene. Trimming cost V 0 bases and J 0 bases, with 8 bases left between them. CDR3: CASSLGGTSTDTQYF. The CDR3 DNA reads TGCGCCAGCAGCTTGGGGGGCACTAGCACAGATACGCAGTATTTT.

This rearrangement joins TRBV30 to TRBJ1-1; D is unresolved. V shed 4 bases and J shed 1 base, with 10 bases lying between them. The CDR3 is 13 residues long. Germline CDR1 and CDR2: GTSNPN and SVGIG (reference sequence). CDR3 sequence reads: CAWNKHENTEAFF. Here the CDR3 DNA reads TGTGCCTGGAACAAACACGAGAACACTGAAGCTTTCTTT.

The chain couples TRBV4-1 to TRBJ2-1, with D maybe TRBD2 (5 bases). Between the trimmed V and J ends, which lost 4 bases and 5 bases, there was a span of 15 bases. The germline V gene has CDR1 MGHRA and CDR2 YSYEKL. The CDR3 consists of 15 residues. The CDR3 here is CASSPQPGLHNEQFF. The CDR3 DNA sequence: TGCGCCAGCAGCCCCCAACCCGGACTCCACAATGAGCAGTTCTTC.

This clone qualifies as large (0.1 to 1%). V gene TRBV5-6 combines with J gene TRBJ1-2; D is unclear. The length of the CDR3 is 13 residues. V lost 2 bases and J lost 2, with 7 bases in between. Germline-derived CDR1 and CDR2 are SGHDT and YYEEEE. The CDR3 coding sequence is TGTGCCAGCAGCTTCTCGGAGAACTATGGCTACACCTTC. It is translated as CASSFSENYGYTF.

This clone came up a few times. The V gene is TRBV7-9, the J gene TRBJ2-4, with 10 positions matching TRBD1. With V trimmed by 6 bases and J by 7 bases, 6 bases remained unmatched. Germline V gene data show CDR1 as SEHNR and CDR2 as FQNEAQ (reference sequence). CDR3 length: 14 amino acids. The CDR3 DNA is TGTGCCAGCAGGCCCGGACAGGGGGGGAACATTCAGTACTTC. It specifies CASRPGQGGNIQYF.

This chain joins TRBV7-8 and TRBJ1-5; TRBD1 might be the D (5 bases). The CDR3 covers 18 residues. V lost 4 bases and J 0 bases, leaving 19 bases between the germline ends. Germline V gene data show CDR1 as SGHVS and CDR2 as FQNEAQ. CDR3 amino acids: CASSSTAFGGGSNQPQHF. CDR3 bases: TGTGCCAGCAGCTCAACCGCCTTCGGGGGTGGTAGCAATCAGCCCCAGCATTTT.

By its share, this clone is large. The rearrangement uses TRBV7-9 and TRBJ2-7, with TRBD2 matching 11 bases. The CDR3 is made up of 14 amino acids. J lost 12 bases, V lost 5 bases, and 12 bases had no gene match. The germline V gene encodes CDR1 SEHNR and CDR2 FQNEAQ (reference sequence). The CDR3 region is CASSLRVAGGPLYF. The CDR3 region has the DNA TGTGCCAGCAGCCTGAGGGTAGCGGGAGGGCCACTGTACTTC.

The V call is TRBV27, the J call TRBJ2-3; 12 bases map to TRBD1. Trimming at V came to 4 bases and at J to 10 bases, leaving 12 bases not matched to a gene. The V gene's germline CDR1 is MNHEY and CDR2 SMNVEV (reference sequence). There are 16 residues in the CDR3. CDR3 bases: TGTGCCAGCAGTTCGCGGGGACAGGGGGCGGGAAGGCCGCAGTATTTT. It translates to CASSSRGQGAGRPQYF.

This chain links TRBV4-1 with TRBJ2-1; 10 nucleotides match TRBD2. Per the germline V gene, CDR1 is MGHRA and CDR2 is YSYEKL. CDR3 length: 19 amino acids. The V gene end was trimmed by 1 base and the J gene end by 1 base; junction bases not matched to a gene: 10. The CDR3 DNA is TGCGCCAGCAGCCAAGGGGCCTTCACTAGCGGGACTTCCTACAATGAGCAGTTCTTC. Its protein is CASSQGAFTSGTSYNEQFF.

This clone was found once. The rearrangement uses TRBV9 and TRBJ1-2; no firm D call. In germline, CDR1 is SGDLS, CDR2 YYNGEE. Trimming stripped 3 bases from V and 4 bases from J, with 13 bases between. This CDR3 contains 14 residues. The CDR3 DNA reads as TGTGCCAGCAGCGCCTTGGACGGAGGCTATGGCTACACCTTC. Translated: CASSALDGGYGYTF.